The source of this T cell receptor (beta chain) is a study of T cell changes during pregnancy in multiple sclerosis. Here immunoSEQ multiplex PCR was the method, and the copy in TCRdb shows in-frame clones only, minus some. The table shows about 40,000 clones, with over 85% occurring only once. Germline CDR1 reads SNHLY; CDR2 reads FYNNEI. Trimming cost V 6 bases and J 4 bases, with 12 bases left between them. The CDR3 is 13 amino acids. The material was CD4+ T cells from peripheral blood mononuclear cells, obtained before pregnancy. This rearrangement joins TRBV2 to TRBJ1-1; D is undetermined. The receptor was isolated from a female donor with multiple sclerosis, enrolled in a pregnancy study. For the CDR3, the DNA is TGTGCCAGCAGCCAGGCCTCGACCACTGAAGCTTTCTTT. Protein product: CASSQASTTEAFF.